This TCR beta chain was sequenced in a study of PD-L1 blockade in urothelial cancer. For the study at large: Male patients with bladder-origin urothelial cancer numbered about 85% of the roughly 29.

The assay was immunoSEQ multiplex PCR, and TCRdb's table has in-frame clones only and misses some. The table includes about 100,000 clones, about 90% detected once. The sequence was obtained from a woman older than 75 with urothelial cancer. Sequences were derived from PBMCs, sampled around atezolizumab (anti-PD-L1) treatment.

The CDR3 here is CASTSLQNIQYF. For the CDR3, the DNA is TGTGCCAGCACTAGCCTCCAAAACATTCAGTACTTC. V is TRBV2 and J is TRBJ2-4; perhaps TRBD2 as D (5 bases). This CDR3 has 12 amino acids. CDR1 is SNHLY and CDR2 is FYNNEI in the germline V gene. Trimming cost V 7 bases and J 5 bases, with 9 bases left between them.